The 7 T cell receptor beta chains listed next were all sequenced from one sample in a study of control samples from healthy donors and cancer patients. Sequenced by immunoSEQ multiplex PCR; TCRdb stores in-frame clones only, minus some. The table has under 150,000 clones, approximately 86% seen once; the top ten hold approximately 9%. The sequencing sample was made of blood. Receptors originate from a woman in her 30s in good health.

The rearrangement joins TRBV5-1 to TRBJ2-1, with D possibly TRBD1 on 5 matching bases. The germline gives CDR1 SGHRS, CDR2 YFSETQ. V lost 1 base, J lost 9 bases, and 11 bases lay in between. The CDR3 covers 13 residues. CDR3 sequence reads: CASSLMSDSEQFF. The CDR3, as DNA: TGCGCCAGCAGCTTGATGTCCGACAGTGAGCAGTTCTTC.

The chain couples TRBV4-1 to TRBJ1-1; D possibly corresponds to TRBD1 (5 bases). The CDR3 runs to 13 residues. Germline V gives CDR1 MGHRA, CDR2 YSYEKL. V lost 4 bases to trimming and J lost 8 bases, with 14 bases between them. The CDR3 region has the DNA TGCGCCAGCAGCCCCCGTCCGACAGTCGAAGCTTTCTTT. Translated, it gives CASSPRPTVEAFF.

This chain uses TRBV30 with TRBJ1-6; no clear D gene. V lost 7 bases and J lost 10, with 11 bases in between. Germline CDR1 is GTSNPN and CDR2 is SVGIG (reference sequence). This CDR3 spans 11 amino acids. CDR3 nucleotides: TGTGCCTACAGATCGTTCTCACCCCTCCACTTT. Protein product: CAYRSFSPLHF.

This sequence joins TRBV5-1 and TRBJ1-6; D not resolved. Trimming shortened V by 2 bases and J by 8 bases, and 11 bases separated the two germline ends. Germline CDR1 SGHRS, CDR2 YFSETQ. The CDR3 runs 14 residues. The CDR3: CASSFSPGDSPLHF. CDR3 DNA sequence: TGCGCCAGCAGCTTCTCCCCCGGGGATTCACCCCTCCACTTT.

The V and J genes are TRBV5-4 and TRBJ2-2, with D possibly being TRBD2 (5 bases). The CDR3 length is 18 residues. Germline V gives CDR1 SGHNT, CDR2 YYREEE (reference sequence). Trimming pared 4 bases from V and 4 bases from J, leaving 23 bases between. The CDR3 nucleotides are TGTGCCAGCAGCCAACTGGGCGCGGGTGGATTTCGCACCGGGGAGCTGTTTTTT. Residues: CASSQLGAGGFRTGELFF.

The V call is TRBV7-3, the J call TRBJ2-1, with 12 positions matching TRBD2. Germline CDR1 reads SGHTA; CDR2 reads FQGTGA. Germline trimming cut 5 bases from V and 10 bases from J; bases unmatched to any gene: 12. The CDR3 is made up of 16 amino acids. CDR3 DNA: TGTGCCAGCAGCCCAATGGCCACTAGCGGGAGGAAGGAGCAGTTCTTC. Protein product: CASSPMATSGRKEQFF.

The DNA for the CDR3 is TGTGCCACCTCCGGGGTTGCAGATACGCAGTATTTT. Translated: CATSGVADTQYF. The genes are TRBV19 and TRBJ2-3; perhaps TRBD2 as D (5 bases). With 10 bases removed from V and 4 bases from J, the gap between germline ends came to 12 bases. CDR1 and CDR2 (germline): LNHDA, SQIVND (reference sequence). The CDR3 spans 12 residues.